The rows below give T cell receptor beta chains drawn from one sample of a study of molecular identifiers for immune sequencing clone quantification. TCRdb re-called the PCR reads through MiXCR, storing one row per CDR3 protein. Of 88,000 or so distinct CDR3 sequences listed, over 20% are singletons. Material for sequencing was naive CD8+ T cells from blood, with Jurkat cell RNA spiked in. These receptors were obtained from a human donor in good health. Some libraries in this study had Jurkat cell RNA spiked in. Both conserved end residues are part of each CDR3. A D gene is named only where the DNA matches it firmly. The size entry is marked missing in some rows and otherwise reads once, few, many or a size class.

j_call: TRBJ2-3; cdr3_length: 17; v_call: TRBV13; clone_size: many; d_call: TRBD1; cdr3_nt: TGTGCCAGCAGCTTCCTGACGGACAGGGGAAGCACAGATACGCAGTATTTT; cdr3_aa: CASSFLTDRGSTDTQYF
j_call: TRBJ2-5; cdr3_length: 12; v_call: TRBV7-2; clone_size: many; d_call: NA; cdr3_nt: TGTGCCAGCAGGGTCGGGCAGGAGACCCAGTACTTC; cdr3_aa: CASRVGQETQYF
j_call: TRBJ2-7; cdr3_length: 17; v_call: TRBV27; clone_size: many; d_call: TRBD2; cdr3_nt: TGTGCCAGCAGTGTGCCGAACTTAGCGGGAGGGCCGTACGAGCAGTACTTC; cdr3_aa: CASSVPNLAGGPYEQYF
j_call: TRBJ2-5; cdr3_length: 13; v_call: TRBV11-2; clone_size: NA; d_call: NA; cdr3_nt: TGTGCCAGCAGCTTAGAGGGTTGGGAGACCCAGTACTTC; cdr3_aa: CASSLEGWETQYF
j_call: TRBJ1-1; cdr3_length: 17; v_call: TRBV4-2; clone_size: many; d_call: NA; cdr3_nt: TGTGCCAGCAGCCAAGGCCTCCTTAGGCACCCAAACACTGAAGCTTTCTTT; cdr3_aa: CASSQGLLRHPNTEAFF
j_call: TRBJ2-3; cdr3_length: 14; v_call: TRBV13; clone_size: many; d_call: TRBD2; cdr3_nt: TGTGCCAGCAGCCCTAGCGGGGGTTTGGATACGCAGTATTTT; cdr3_aa: CASSPSGGLDTQYF
j_call: TRBJ2-1; cdr3_length: 12; v_call: TRBV19; clone_size: NA; d_call: NA; cdr3_nt: TGTGCCAGTAGTAACCTGGTCAATGAGCAGTTCTTC; cdr3_aa: CASSNLVNEQFF
j_call: TRBJ2-5; cdr3_length: 17; v_call: TRBV4-3; clone_size: many; d_call: NA; cdr3_nt: TGCGCCAGCAGCCCAACTTCTTCGGGAGCCCTCCAAGAGACCCAGTACTTC; cdr3_aa: CASSPTSSGALQETQYF
j_call: TRBJ1-2; cdr3_length: 16; v_call: TRBV9; clone_size: few; d_call: NA; cdr3_nt: TGTGCCAGCACCCCTCTGGGCCAGGCGGGGAACTATGGCTACACCTTC; cdr3_aa: CASTPLGQAGNYGYTF
j_call: TRBJ2-5; cdr3_length: 14; v_call: TRBV6-2/TRBV6-3; clone_size: many; d_call: TRBD2; cdr3_nt: TGTGCCAGCAGTCGTAGCGGGAGCCAAGAGACCCAGTACTTC; cdr3_aa: CASSRSGSQETQYF
j_call: TRBJ2-1; cdr3_length: 16; v_call: TRBV7-2; clone_size: few; d_call: NA; cdr3_nt: TGTGCCAGCAGCTTAGGTTCACGAAGCTCCTACAATGAGCAGTTCTTC; cdr3_aa: CASSLGSRSSYNEQFF
j_call: TRBJ2-5; cdr3_length: 14; v_call: TRBV27; clone_size: NA; d_call: NA; cdr3_nt: TGTGCCAGCAGGGATGGGGGCTACCAAGAGACCCAGTACTTC; cdr3_aa: CASRDGGYQETQYF
j_call: TRBJ2-2; cdr3_length: 16; v_call: TRBV11-2; clone_size: NA; d_call: TRBD1; cdr3_nt: TGTGCCAGCAGCCCCCCTCGACAGGGGGCGAACGGGGAGCTGTTTTTT; cdr3_aa: CASSPPRQGANGELFF
j_call: TRBJ2-7; cdr3_length: 15; v_call: TRBV4-2; clone_size: once; d_call: TRBD1; cdr3_nt: TGTGCCAGCAGCCAAGACCAGGGGGATTCCTACGAGCAGTACTTC; cdr3_aa: CASSQDQGDSYEQYF
j_call: TRBJ2-3; cdr3_length: 12; v_call: TRBV4-1; clone_size: many; d_call: NA; cdr3_nt: TGCGCCAGCAGCCGGAGCACAGATACGCAGTATTTT; cdr3_aa: CASSRSTDTQYF
j_call: TRBJ1-1; cdr3_length: 15; v_call: TRBV19; clone_size: few; d_call: NA; cdr3_nt: TGTGCCAGTAGTATGGGACACCGGGAATTAAATGAAGCTTTCTTT; cdr3_aa: CASSMGHRELNEAFF
j_call: TRBJ2-3; cdr3_length: 14; v_call: TRBV11-2; clone_size: few; d_call: TRBD1; cdr3_nt: TGTGCCAGCAGAAGGACAGGGGAGATAGATACGCAGTATTTT; cdr3_aa: CASRRTGEIDTQYF
j_call: TRBJ2-1; cdr3_length: 17; v_call: TRBV28; clone_size: NA; d_call: TRBD2; cdr3_nt: TGTGCCAGCAGTCCCTTAATGGGGAGGGCGGCCTGCAATGAGCAGTTCTTC; cdr3_aa: CASSPLMGRAACNEQFF
j_call: TRBJ2-5; cdr3_length: 14; v_call: TRBV20-1; clone_size: many; d_call: NA; cdr3_nt: TGCAGTGCTAGAGATCAGACAGGTTGGGAGACCCAGTACTTC; cdr3_aa: CSARDQTGWETQYF
j_call: TRBJ2-1; cdr3_length: 15; v_call: TRBV27; clone_size: NA; d_call: TRBD2; cdr3_nt: TGTGCCGGCAGTCTACTAGCGGGAGTTGTCAATGAGCAGTTCTTC; cdr3_aa: CAGSLLAGVVNEQFF
j_call: TRBJ2-7; cdr3_length: 17; v_call: TRBV28; clone_size: NA; d_call: NA; cdr3_nt: TGTGCCAGCACCACTTCTTACGGGAGTATTAACTCCTACGAGCAGTACTTC; cdr3_aa: CASTTSYGSINSYEQYF
j_call: TRBJ2-1; cdr3_length: 14; v_call: TRBV7-2; clone_size: few; d_call: NA; cdr3_nt: TGTGCCAGCAGCTTACAGGGGATAGGGAATGAGCAGTTCTTC; cdr3_aa: CASSLQGIGNEQFF
j_call: TRBJ2-3; cdr3_length: 15; v_call: TRBV5-6; clone_size: NA; d_call: TRBD1; cdr3_nt: TGTGCCGGCAGTCCCGAGCAGGGGGCAATAGATACGCAGTATTTT; cdr3_aa: CAGSPEQGAIDTQYF
j_call: TRBJ2-5; cdr3_length: 14; v_call: TRBV14; clone_size: many; d_call: NA; cdr3_nt: TGTGCCAGCAGCCAAGAGGCAGTCCAAGAGACCCAGTACTTC; cdr3_aa: CASSQEAVQETQYF
j_call: TRBJ2-7; cdr3_length: 12; v_call: TRBV28; clone_size: many; d_call: NA; cdr3_nt: TGTGCCAGCAGTTTCAACACCTACGAGCAGTACTTC; cdr3_aa: CASSFNTYEQYF
j_call: TRBJ1-6; cdr3_length: 12; v_call: TRBV7-6; clone_size: NA; d_call: NA; cdr3_nt: TGTGCCGGCAGCCTAATTGATTCACCCCTCCACTTT; cdr3_aa: CAGSLIDSPLHF
j_call: TRBJ2-7; cdr3_length: 11; v_call: TRBV28; clone_size: many; d_call: NA; cdr3_nt: TGTGCCAGCACCGACTCCTACGAGCAGTACTTC; cdr3_aa: CASTDSYEQYF
j_call: TRBJ2-2; cdr3_length: 14; v_call: TRBV27; clone_size: NA; d_call: NA; cdr3_nt: TGTGCCGGCAGTTCCGGACTAACCACCGGGGAGCTGTTTTTT; cdr3_aa: CAGSSGLTTGELFF
j_call: TRBJ1-3; cdr3_length: 15; v_call: TRBV12-5; clone_size: few; d_call: NA; cdr3_nt: TGTGCTAGTGGGCCCATGGGAGGGCACGGAAACACCATATATTTT; cdr3_aa: CASGPMGGHGNTIYF
j_call: TRBJ2-5; cdr3_length: 17; v_call: TRBV28; clone_size: many; d_call: NA; cdr3_nt: TGTGCCAGCACCCCAAACGAGCACCTCTCCGGTGTGGAGACCCAGTACTTC; cdr3_aa: CASTPNEHLSGVETQYF
j_call: TRBJ1-1; cdr3_length: 12; v_call: TRBV19; clone_size: many; d_call: TRBD1; cdr3_nt: TGTGCCAGTACCCCGGACAGGGGTGAAGCTTTCTTT; cdr3_aa: CASTPDRGEAFF
j_call: TRBJ2-5; cdr3_length: 15; v_call: TRBV7-9; clone_size: many; d_call: NA; cdr3_nt: TGTGCCAGCAGCCCCTCCGGGACTTTCCAAGAGACCCAGTACTTC; cdr3_aa: CASSPSGTFQETQYF
j_call: TRBJ2-7; cdr3_length: 16; v_call: TRBV5-4; clone_size: many; d_call: TRBD1; cdr3_nt: TGTGCCAGCAGCCCGGGGACAGGGGGGCTTCCCTACGAGCAGTACTTC; cdr3_aa: CASSPGTGGLPYEQYF
j_call: TRBJ1-2; cdr3_length: 13; v_call: TRBV6-2/TRBV6-3; clone_size: few; d_call: NA; cdr3_nt: TGTGCCAGCAGTTCCGGACCCTACTATGGCTACACCTTC; cdr3_aa: CASSSGPYYGYTF
j_call: TRBJ2-7; cdr3_length: 15; v_call: TRBV27; clone_size: few; d_call: NA; cdr3_nt: TGTGCCAGCAGTTTATTTGGTAGCCCAGGCTACGAGCAGTACTTC; cdr3_aa: CASSLFGSPGYEQYF
j_call: TRBJ2-7; cdr3_length: 15; v_call: TRBV5-1; clone_size: many; d_call: NA; cdr3_nt: TGCGCCAGCAGCTTGAGGATAGAAGGGAGGCACGAGCAGTACTTC; cdr3_aa: CASSLRIEGRHEQYF
j_call: TRBJ2-3; cdr3_length: 14; v_call: TRBV12-3/TRBV12-4; clone_size: many; d_call: NA; cdr3_nt: TGTGCCAGTCTACCTGACTACCTCACAGATACGCAGTATTTT; cdr3_aa: CASLPDYLTDTQYF
j_call: TRBJ2-2; cdr3_length: 15; v_call: TRBV19; clone_size: NA; d_call: NA; cdr3_nt: TGTGCCAGTAGTATCTCTCTAGGATTAGGCGGGGAGCTGTTTTTT; cdr3_aa: CASSISLGLGGELFF
j_call: TRBJ2-5; cdr3_length: 17; v_call: TRBV7-8; clone_size: many; d_call: TRBD1; cdr3_nt: TGTGCCAGCAGCTTATTTCCCGGGACAGGGATACAAGAGACCCAGTACTTC; cdr3_aa: CASSLFPGTGIQETQYF
j_call: TRBJ2-7; cdr3_length: 15; v_call: TRBV5-1; clone_size: few; d_call: NA; cdr3_nt: TGCGCCAGCAGCCCAGGTTCAGAGTGGTCCTACGAGCAGTACTTC; cdr3_aa: CASSPGSEWSYEQYF
j_call: TRBJ2-3; cdr3_length: 19; v_call: TRBV14; clone_size: few; d_call: NA; cdr3_nt: TGTGCCAGCAGCCAAGATGGCCCATCTGCGGGATTTCGCACAGATACGCAGTATTTT; cdr3_aa: CASSQDGPSAGFRTDTQYF
j_call: TRBJ2-1; cdr3_length: 14; v_call: TRBV27; clone_size: few; d_call: TRBD2; cdr3_nt: TGTGCCAGCTGCCCTAGCGGCCCATACAATGAGCAGTTCTTC; cdr3_aa: CASCPSGPYNEQFF
j_call: TRBJ2-2; cdr3_length: 16; v_call: TRBV11-2; clone_size: NA; d_call: NA; cdr3_nt: TGTGCCAGCAGCCCACAGTGGACAACCAACACCGGGGAGCTGTTTTTT; cdr3_aa: CASSPQWTTNTGELFF
j_call: TRBJ1-1; cdr3_length: 13; v_call: TRBV5-4; clone_size: few; d_call: NA; cdr3_nt: TGTGCCAGCAGCTTGGGACAGAATCCTGAAGCTTTCTTT; cdr3_aa: CASSLGQNPEAFF
j_call: TRBJ2-3; cdr3_length: 16; v_call: TRBV6-5; clone_size: many; d_call: TRBD2; cdr3_nt: TGTGCCAGCAGTTACTCGTCGGCTAGCGGGCCAGATACGCAGTATTTT; cdr3_aa: CASSYSSASGPDTQYF
j_call: TRBJ1-1; cdr3_length: 14; v_call: TRBV4-3; clone_size: many; d_call: TRBD1; cdr3_nt: TGCGCCAGCAGCGCGGGACAGACTGGTCCTGAAGCTTTCTTT; cdr3_aa: CASSAGQTGPEAFF
j_call: TRBJ1-4; cdr3_length: 16; v_call: TRBV5-5; clone_size: few; d_call: NA; cdr3_nt: TGTGCCAGCAGCTCGGAGGCCCAGGGACTCAATGAAAAACTGTTTTTT; cdr3_aa: CASSSEAQGLNEKLFF
j_call: TRBJ1-1; cdr3_length: 13; v_call: TRBV30; clone_size: many; d_call: NA; cdr3_nt: TGTGCCTGGAGTGTCAGTATGAACACTGAAGCTTTCTTT; cdr3_aa: CAWSVSMNTEAFF